This T cell receptor beta chain was captured by sequencing in a study of T-cell reconstitution after alpha-beta-depleted transplantation in children (dated by TCRdb to 2015 to 2016). Broadly, across the study: T-cell immune reconstitution after TCRalphabeta/CD19-depleted allogeneic hematopoietic cell transplantation in children was quantitatively tracked in the study by means of TCR repertoire profiling.

Concerning this clonotype: The target of this receptor is not known. Base qualities were left out, and no much larger clone turns up one base away.

The library was obtained by PCR. The sequencer listed for this sample is Illumina HiSeq 2500. TCR libraries were prepared with molecular barcoding, using unique molecular identifiers to normalize TCRbeta repertoire quantification. TCRdb reran the public reads through fastp at Q25 and MiXCR, keeping productive beta chains. Every distinct CDR3 protein forms one entry, paired with its most common genes and DNA. Within this sample are approximately 590,000 distinct CDR3 sequences, with roughly a tenth of them counted one time only. The top ten clones comprise about 4.3% of the sample. Germline trimming amounts to 4 bases on V and 3 bases on J, with 2 as the count of junction bases outside the gene matches. The CDR3, from cysteine to phenylalanine, totals 14 residues. CDR3 DNA is the only sequence kept; it has 42 bases, read in frame from the first base. From the germline V gene, CDR1 is ENHRY and CDR2 is SYGVKD.

The chain employs TRBV10-3 and TRBJ1-5, and TRBD1 matches 8 of the central bases. This TCR was sampled from a human donor who donated a stem cell graft to a child with acute myeloid leukemia. Sequenced here: PBMCs from the stem cell graft donor, sampled from the stem cell graft. The CDR3 reads as follows: CAISGTGFNQPQHF. Read as DNA, the sequence is TGTGCCATCAGTGGGACAGGGTTCAATCAGCCCCAGCATTTT.